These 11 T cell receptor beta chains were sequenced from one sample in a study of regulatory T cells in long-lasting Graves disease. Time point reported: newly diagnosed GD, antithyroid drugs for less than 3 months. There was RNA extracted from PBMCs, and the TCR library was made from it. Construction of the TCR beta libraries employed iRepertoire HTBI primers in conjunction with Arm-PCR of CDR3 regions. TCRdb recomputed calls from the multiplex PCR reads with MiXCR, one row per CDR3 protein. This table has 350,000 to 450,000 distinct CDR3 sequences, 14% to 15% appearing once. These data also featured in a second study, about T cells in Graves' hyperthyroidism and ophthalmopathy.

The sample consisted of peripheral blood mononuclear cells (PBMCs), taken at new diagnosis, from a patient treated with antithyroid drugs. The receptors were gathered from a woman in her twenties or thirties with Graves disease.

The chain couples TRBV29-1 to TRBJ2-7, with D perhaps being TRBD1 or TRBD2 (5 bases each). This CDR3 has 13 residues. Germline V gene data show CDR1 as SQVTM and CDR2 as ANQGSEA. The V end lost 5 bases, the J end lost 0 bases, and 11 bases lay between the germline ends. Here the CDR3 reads CSVRTRGSYEQYF. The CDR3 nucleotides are TGCAGCGTTAGGACACGGGGCTCCTACGAGCAGTACTTC.

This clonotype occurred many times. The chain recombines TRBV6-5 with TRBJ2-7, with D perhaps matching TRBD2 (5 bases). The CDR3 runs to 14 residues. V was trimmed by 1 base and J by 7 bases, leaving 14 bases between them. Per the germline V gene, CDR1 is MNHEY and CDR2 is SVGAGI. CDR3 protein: CASSYWESAREQYF. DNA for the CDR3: TGTGCCAGCAGTTACTGGGAGTCAGCGCGAGAGCAGTACTTC.

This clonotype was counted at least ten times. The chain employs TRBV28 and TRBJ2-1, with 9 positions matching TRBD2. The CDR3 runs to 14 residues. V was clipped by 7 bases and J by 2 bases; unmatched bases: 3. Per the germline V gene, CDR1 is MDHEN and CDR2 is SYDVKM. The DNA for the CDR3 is TGTGCCAGCACGGGACTAGCCGCCTACAATGAGCAGTTCTTC. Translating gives CASTGLAAYNEQFF.

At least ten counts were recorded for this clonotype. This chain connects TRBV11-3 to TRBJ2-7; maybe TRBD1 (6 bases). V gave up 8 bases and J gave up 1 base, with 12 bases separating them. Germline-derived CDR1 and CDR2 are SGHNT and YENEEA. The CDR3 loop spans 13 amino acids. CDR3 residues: CASARDTSYEQYF. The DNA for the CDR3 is TGTGCCAGCGCCCGGGACACTTCCTACGAGCAGTACTTC.

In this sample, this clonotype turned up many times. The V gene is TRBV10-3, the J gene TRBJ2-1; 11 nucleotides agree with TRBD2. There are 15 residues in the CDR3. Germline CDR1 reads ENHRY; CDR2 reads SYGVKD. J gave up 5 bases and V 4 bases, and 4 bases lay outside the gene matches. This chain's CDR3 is CAISGGLAENNEQFF. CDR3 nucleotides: TGTGCCATCAGTGGGGGACTAGCGGAGAACAATGAGCAGTTCTTC.

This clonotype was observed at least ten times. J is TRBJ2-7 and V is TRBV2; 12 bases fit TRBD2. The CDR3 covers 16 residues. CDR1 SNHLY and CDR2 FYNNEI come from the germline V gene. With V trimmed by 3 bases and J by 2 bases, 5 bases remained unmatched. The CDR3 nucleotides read TGTGCCAGCAGTGAGCTGGCTAGCGGGAGGGCCTACGAGCAGTACTTC. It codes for CASSELASGRAYEQYF.

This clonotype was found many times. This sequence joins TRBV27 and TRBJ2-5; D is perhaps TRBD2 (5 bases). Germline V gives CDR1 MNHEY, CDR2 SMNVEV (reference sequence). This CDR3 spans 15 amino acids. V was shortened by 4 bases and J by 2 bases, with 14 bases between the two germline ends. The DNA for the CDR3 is TGTGCCAGCAGTTATCGCCGACTAAATCAAGAGACCCAGTACTTC. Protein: CASSYRRLNQETQYF.

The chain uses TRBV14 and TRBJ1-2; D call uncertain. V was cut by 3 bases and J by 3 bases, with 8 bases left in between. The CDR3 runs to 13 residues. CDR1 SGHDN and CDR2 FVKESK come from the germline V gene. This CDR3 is CASSQTMDYGYTF. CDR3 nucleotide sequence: TGTGCCAGCAGCCAGACCATGGACTATGGCTACACCTTC.

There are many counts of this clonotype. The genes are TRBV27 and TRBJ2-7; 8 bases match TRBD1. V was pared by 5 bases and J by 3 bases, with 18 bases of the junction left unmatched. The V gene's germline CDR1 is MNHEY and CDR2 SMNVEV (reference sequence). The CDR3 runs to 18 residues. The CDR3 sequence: CASSLRTGTVRGDYEQYF. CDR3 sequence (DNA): TGTGCCAGCAGTCTACGGACAGGGACGGTACGGGGAGACTACGAGCAGTACTTC.

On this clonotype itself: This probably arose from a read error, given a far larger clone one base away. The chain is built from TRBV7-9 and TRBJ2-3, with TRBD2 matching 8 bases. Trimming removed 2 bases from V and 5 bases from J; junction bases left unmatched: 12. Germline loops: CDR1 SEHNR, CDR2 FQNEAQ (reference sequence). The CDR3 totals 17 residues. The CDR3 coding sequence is TGTGCCAGCAGCTTATTAGCGGGGACTCTTGTTGGAGATACGCAGTATTTT. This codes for CASSLLAGTLVGDTQYF.

DNA for the CDR3: TGTGCCAGCAGCTTGCACCCTCAGTACTTC. It encodes CASSLHPQYF. The chain employs TRBV7-9 and TRBJ2-5; no reliable D call. The germline gives CDR1 SEHNR, CDR2 FQNEAQ (reference sequence). The CDR3 loop spans 10 amino acids. V lost 3 bases, J lost 11 bases, and 7 bases lay in between.